This entry is about one T cell receptor (beta chain). The antigen remains unidentified. CDR3 length: 14 residues. Germline loops: CDR1 SEHNR, CDR2 FQNEAQ (reference sequence). V lost 5 bases, J lost 2 bases, and 11 bases lay in between. The sample belongs to a study of T-cell reconstitution after alpha-beta-depleted transplantation in children. Study results and caveats: Reportedly, alpha-beta T cells present about two months post-transplant originated from several hundred expanded clones of graft origin. Several patients had high TCRbeta diversity at day 60; it came from surviving recipient T cells and thymic progenitors. From newly produced T cells came most of the T-cell counts and diversity one year after transplant.

A library of TCRbeta sequences, prepared with unique molecular identifiers, was generated. TCRdb analysed the PCR reads with MiXCR anew, one entry per CDR3 protein. Of 500,000 to 750,000 distinct CDR3 sequences in the sample, over 10% were seen once. The sequence was obtained from a male patient under 18 who had a stem cell transplant for acute myeloid leukemia, so the T cells may come from the graft donor. This material consisted of PBMCs, mostly from graft donor cells, taken 360 days after TCRalphabeta/CD19-depleted stem cell transplant. The rearrangement uses TRBV7-9 and TRBJ2-3, with a tentative D call TRBD2 (5 bases). The CDR3 here is CASSLPADTDTQYF. The CDR3, as DNA: TGTGCCAGCAGCCTCCCAGCGGACACAGATACGCAGTATTTT.